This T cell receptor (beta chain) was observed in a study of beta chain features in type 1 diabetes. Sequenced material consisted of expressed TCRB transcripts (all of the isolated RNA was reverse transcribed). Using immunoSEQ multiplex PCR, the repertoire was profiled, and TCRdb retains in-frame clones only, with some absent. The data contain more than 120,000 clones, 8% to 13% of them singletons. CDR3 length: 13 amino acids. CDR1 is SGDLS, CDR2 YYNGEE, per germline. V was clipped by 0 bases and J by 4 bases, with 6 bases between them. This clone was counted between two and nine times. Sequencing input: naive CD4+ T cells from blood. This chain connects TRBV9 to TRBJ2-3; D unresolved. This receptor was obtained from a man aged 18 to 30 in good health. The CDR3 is CASSVGVADTQYF. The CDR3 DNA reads TGTGCCAGCAGCGTAGGAGTTGCAGATACGCAGTATTTT.